These 19 T cell receptor beta chains share one sample of origin, sequenced in a study of technical replicates of blood from a few donors. Profiling relied on immunoSEQ multiplex PCR, and the TCRdb table lists in-frame clones only, not all of them. The sample has 80,000 to 85,000 clones; approximately 89% are singletons. The specimen was T cells isolated from PBMCs. These receptors were collected from a human donor in good health.

The CDR3 DNA sequence: TGTGCCAGCAGCCCCCTAGCGGGAGGGCATTACGAGCAGTACTTC. The encoded protein is CASSPLAGGHYEQYF. The gene calls are TRBV9 and TRBJ2-7, with 12 bases identical to TRBD2. CDR1 and CDR2 from the germline V gene are SGDLS and YYNGEE. Trimming removed 4 bases from V and 4 bases from J; junction bases left unmatched: 6. The CDR3 runs to 15 residues.

This chain uses TRBV4-1 with TRBJ2-7, with no clear D. CDR3 length: 13 amino acids. V was shortened by 2 bases and J by 2 bases, with 7 bases between the two germline ends. Germline CDR1 MGHRA, CDR2 YSYEKL. The CDR3 nucleotides are TGCGCCAGCAGCCAAACTAACACCTACGAGCAGTACTTC. Translating it yields CASSQTNTYEQYF.

In DNA, the CDR3 is TGTGCCAGCAGCCTCCAGACTAGCCCTGTGGGCTACGAGCAGTACTTC. This encodes CASSLQTSPVGYEQYF. The chain carries TRBV4-2 and TRBJ2-7; 7 bases map to TRBD2. CDR3 length equals 16 residues. CDR1 and CDR2 from the germline V gene are LGHNA and YNFKEQ. V was clipped by 4 bases and J by 3 bases; unmatched bases: 12.

There are a few counts of this clone. The chain couples TRBV6-5 to TRBJ1-2; D might be TRBD1 (6 bases). The CDR3 runs 11 residues. Germline values: CDR1 MNHEY, CDR2 SVGAGI. V gave up 7 bases and J gave up 9 bases, with 12 bases separating them. The CDR3 nucleotides are TGTGCCAGCACCGCAGGGGAGCGCTACACCTTC. It specifies CASTAGERYTF.

CDR3 loop: CASSVGERGYQETQYF. CDR3 in DNA: TGTGCCAGCAGCGTAGGGGAGCGGGGGTACCAAGAGACCCAGTACTTC. V gene TRBV9 combines with J gene TRBJ2-5, with 8 bases matching TRBD2. CDR3 length: 16 amino acids. Germline lookup yields CDR1 SGDLS and CDR2 YYNGEE. Trimming at V came to 0 bases and at J to 0 bases, leaving 4 bases not matched to a gene.

DNA for the CDR3: TGTGCAAGTCGCCGACAGGACAGACAGACTGAAGCTTTCTTT. Its translation is CASRRQDRQTEAFF. V gene TRBV12-2 combines with J gene TRBJ1-1; the listed D gene, TRBD1, was not tested against the DNA. TRBV12-2 is a recognized pseudogene. There are 14 residues in the CDR3.

This chain links TRBV5-1 with TRBJ2-7, with 8 positions matching TRBD2. V dropped 2 bases and J dropped 5; count of bases not matched to a gene: 15. CDR1 and CDR2 (germline): SGHRS, YFSETQ. The CDR3 covers 17 residues. This CDR3 is CASSFGSGRAGLDEQYF. The CDR3 DNA follows: TGCGCCAGCAGCTTTGGATCCGGGAGGGCCGGCTTAGACGAGCAGTACTTC.

CDR3 DNA: TGTGCCAGAGGACAGGCTGGAAACACCATATATTTT. This translates into CARGQAGNTIYF. The V gene is TRBV2, the J gene TRBJ1-3, with 7 bases fitting TRBD1. The V segment lost 9 bases and the J segment 2 bases; nucleotides outside the gene matches: 1. The CDR3 is 12 amino acids. Germline V gives CDR1 SNHLY, CDR2 FYNNEI.

The CDR3 reads CAWSVRYNEKLFF. The CDR3 DNA reads TGTGCCTGGAGTGTACGGTACAATGAAAAACTGTTTTTT. This chain joins TRBV30 and TRBJ1-4; D not certain. The germline V gene encodes CDR1 GTSNPN and CDR2 SVGIG (reference sequence). V was trimmed by 0 bases and J by 5 bases, leaving 7 bases between them. This CDR3 comprises 13 residues.

J is TRBJ2-7 and V is TRBV28; D is ambiguous. The CDR3 runs to 13 residues. Trimming shortened V by 0 bases and J by 5 bases, and 8 bases separated the two germline ends. The germline V gene encodes CDR1 MDHEN and CDR2 SYDVKM. The chain's CDR3 is CASSLWQSHEQYF. In DNA, the CDR3 is TGTGCCAGCAGTTTATGGCAGTCTCACGAGCAGTACTTC.

The J gene is TRBJ2-7, the V gene TRBV9, with TRBD1 identical over 7 bases. V lost 2 bases to trimming and J lost 2 bases; unmatched junction nucleotides: 4. The CDR3 extends over 14 amino acids. CDR1 is SGDLS and CDR2 is YYNGEE in the germline V gene. The CDR3 sequence: CASSVTGEAYEQYF. For the CDR3, the DNA is TGTGCCAGCAGCGTTACAGGGGAAGCCTACGAGCAGTACTTC.

CDR3 sequence: CASSENRDTEAFF. Here the CDR3 DNA reads TGCGCCAGCAGTGAGAACAGAGACACTGAAGCTTTCTTT. This sequence joins TRBV10-1 and TRBJ1-1; D not certain. V was cut by 2 bases and J by 3 bases, with 7 bases left in between. The CDR3 totals 13 residues. Looked up from germline, CDR1 is WNHNN and CDR2 is SYGVQD (reference sequence).

CDR3 loop: CASSPAVGLAGVEQYF. DNA for the CDR3: TGTGCCAGCAGTCCGGCCGTGGGACTAGCGGGAGTCGAGCAGTACTTC. V is TRBV27 and J is TRBJ2-7; TRBD2 matches at 14 bases. The CDR3 is made up of 16 amino acids. After removal of 5 bases from V and 6 bases from J, the junction contained 9 bases not matched to a gene. CDR1 and CDR2 (germline): MNHEY, SMNVEV (reference sequence).

This clone occurred once. V usage is TRBV4-3 and J usage is TRBJ1-2; tentatively, D is TRBD1 (6 bases). CDR1 is LGHNA, CDR2 YSLEER, per germline. This CDR3 has 15 residues. Trimming left V 3 bases short and J 4 bases short, with 15 bases between. The CDR3 DNA is TGCGCCAGCAGCCATGCGGACAGATGGGCCTATGGCTACACCTTC. It codes for CASSHADRWAYGYTF.

The chain couples TRBV5-1 to TRBJ2-3; 7 bases line up with TRBD1. The CDR3 length is 14 residues. Germline V gives CDR1 SGHRS, CDR2 YFSETQ. V lost 4 bases and J lost 4; bases outside the gene matches: 6. The CDR3 region has the DNA TGCGCCAGCAGCCGAGGGGGCCTGGCAGATACGCAGTATTTT. Amino acid sequence: CASSRGGLADTQYF. Variable domain in full (rest from reference TRBV5-1 and TRBJ2-3): KAGVTQTPRYLIKTRGQQVTLSCSPISGHRSVSWYQQTPGQGLQFLFEYFSETQRNKGNFPGRFSGRQFSNSRSEMNVSTLELGDSALYLCASSRGGLADTQYFGPGTRLTVL.

This chain connects TRBV30 to TRBJ2-7, with 11 bases lining up with TRBD2. Germline V gene data show CDR1 as GTSNPN and CDR2 as SVGIG (reference sequence). V lost 7 bases to trimming and J lost 4 bases; unmatched junction nucleotides: 6. This CDR3 comprises 13 residues. The CDR3 loop is CASDTSGGYEQYF. CDR3 nucleotides: TGTGCCTCGGATACTAGCGGGGGTTACGAGCAGTACTTC.

This chain joins TRBV28 and TRBJ2-1; 9 nucleotides match TRBD2. The ends lost 4 bases at V and 8 bases at J; junction bases unmatched: 6. The CDR3 sequence is 14 residues long. Germline V gene sequence: CDR1 MDHEN, CDR2 SYDVKM. CDR3 bases: TGTGCCAGCAGTTCAGGGACTAGCTGGGATGAGCAGTTCTTC. This translates into CASSSGTSWDEQFF.

This rearrangement joins TRBV7-9 to TRBJ2-3; D possibly corresponds to TRBD2 (5 bases). The CDR3 is 15 residues long. The germline V gene encodes CDR1 SEHNR and CDR2 FQNEAQ (reference sequence). V was cut by 6 bases and J by 1 base, with 14 bases left in between. The CDR3 sequence is CASSVTRAGTDTQYF. CDR3 DNA: TGTGCCAGCAGTGTTACTAGGGCGGGCACAGATACGCAGTATTTT.

This chain uses TRBV5-8 with TRBJ2-3, with D unclear. Trimming left V 1 base short and J 4 bases short, with 10 bases between. CDR1 is SGHTS, CDR2 YDEGEE, per germline. This CDR3 has 14 amino acids. CDR3 protein: CASSLRLFSDTQYF. The DNA for the CDR3 is TGTGCCAGCAGCTTGAGACTTTTCTCAGATACGCAGTATTTT.